This is a list of T cell receptor beta chains from one sample in a study of blood T cell repertoires in COVID-19. Method: immunoSEQ multiplex PCR; TCRdb's copy keeps in-frame clones and lacks some. Among some 180,000 clones listed, nearly 80% were seen once. Material: PBMCs or T cells enriched from blood (not recorded which). These receptors were collected from a man between 60 and 75 years old who had been exposed to COVID-19. Each CDR3 is given with its conserved first and last residue. Fields, in order: J gene, V gene, D gene, clone size, CDR3 DNA, CDR3 protein. The D gene is left open where the match is weak. Clone size is shown for a subset of rows, as once, few, many or a class of expanded clone.

j_call: TRBJ1-1
v_call: TRBV11-1
d_call: TRBD1
clone_size: once
cdr3_nt: TGTGCCAGCAGCCTCTTTGGACAGGGGAACACTGAAGCTTTCTTT
cdr3_aa: CASSLFGQGNTEAFF

j_call: TRBJ1-5
v_call: TRBV13
d_call: NA
clone_size: NA
cdr3_nt: TGTGCCAGCAGCTTAGGCCGTCAGTTACATCAGCCCCAGCATTTT
cdr3_aa: CASSLGRQLHQPQHF

j_call: TRBJ1-5
v_call: TRBV12-5
d_call: TRBD1
clone_size: few
cdr3_nt: TGTGCTAGTGGTTTGACCGGGACAGGGGAGGTTCAGCCCCAGCATTTT
cdr3_aa: CASGLTGTGEVQPQHF

j_call: TRBJ2-1
v_call: TRBV6-5
d_call: NA
clone_size: NA
cdr3_nt: TGTGCCAGCAGGCGGGGCTACAATGAGCAGTTCTTC
cdr3_aa: CASRRGYNEQFF

j_call: TRBJ2-1
v_call: TRBV5-6
d_call: TRBD2
clone_size: NA
cdr3_nt: TGTGCCAGCAGCCCAGCAACTAGCGGGATCCTCTCCTACAATGAGCAGTTCTTC
cdr3_aa: CASSPATSGILSYNEQFF

j_call: TRBJ2-1
v_call: TRBV28
d_call: TRBD2
clone_size: NA
cdr3_nt: TGTGCCAGCAGTTTTAACGGGAGGGTATACAATGAGCAGTTCTTC
cdr3_aa: CASSFNGRVYNEQFF

j_call: TRBJ2-2
v_call: TRBV15
d_call: TRBD1
clone_size: NA
cdr3_nt: TGTGCCACCAGCAGAGAGGGGACAGGGGGCACCGGGGAGCTGTTTTTT
cdr3_aa: CATSREGTGGTGELFF

j_call: TRBJ2-5
v_call: TRBV5-6
d_call: TRBD1
clone_size: NA
cdr3_nt: TGTGCCAGCAGCATGGGGCTGGGACAGACCGAAGAGACCCAGTACTTC
cdr3_aa: CASSMGLGQTEETQYF

j_call: TRBJ1-6
v_call: TRBV12-5
d_call: TRBD1
clone_size: few
cdr3_nt: TGTGCTAGTGGTTTGGAACAGGGGTCTAGGTCCTATAATTCACCCCTCCACTTT
cdr3_aa: CASGLEQGSRSYNSPLHF

j_call: TRBJ1-2
v_call: TRBV25-1
d_call: TRBD1
clone_size: NA
cdr3_nt: TGTGCCAGCAGTGGAAGACAGGGGGCGAACTATGGCTACACCTTC
cdr3_aa: CASSGRQGANYGYTF

j_call: TRBJ1-5
v_call: TRBV7-3
d_call: TRBD1
clone_size: NA
cdr3_nt: TGTGCCAGCAGCCCGGCGACAGGGCGGGGACAGCCCCAGCATTTT
cdr3_aa: CASSPATGRGQPQHF

j_call: TRBJ1-3
v_call: TRBV11-3
d_call: NA
clone_size: NA
cdr3_nt: TGTGCCAGCAGACAGGGTTCTGGAAACACCATATATTTT
cdr3_aa: CASRQGSGNTIYF

j_call: TRBJ1-1
v_call: TRBV29-1
d_call: NA
clone_size: NA
cdr3_nt: TGCAGCACCACGGGGGGCCGGAACACTGAAGCTTTCTTT
cdr3_aa: CSTTGGRNTEAFF

j_call: TRBJ2-1
v_call: TRBV11-3
d_call: TRBD2
clone_size: NA
cdr3_nt: TGTGCCAGCAGCTCCGTTCGCGGGAGTGATAATGAGCAGTTCTTC
cdr3_aa: CASSSVRGSDNEQFF

j_call: TRBJ1-2
v_call: TRBV3-1/TRBV3-2
d_call: TRBD1
clone_size: few
cdr3_nt: TGTGCCAGCAGTCGCGACAGGGCTAACTATGGCTACACCTTC
cdr3_aa: CASSRDRANYGYTF

j_call: TRBJ1-5
v_call: TRBV6-2/TRBV6-3
d_call: NA
clone_size: NA
cdr3_nt: TGTGCCAGCAGTTATCGCGGGGTCGGTATCAATCAGCCCCAGCATTTT
cdr3_aa: CASSYRGVGINQPQHF

j_call: TRBJ1-1
v_call: TRBV28
d_call: NA
clone_size: NA
cdr3_nt: TGTGCCAGCAGTTCAGGGGCTCTATTGGGGTCTGAAGCTTTCTTT
cdr3_aa: CASSSGALLGSEAFF